This T cell receptor beta chain was documented in a study of Ad26.COV2.S vaccination and SARS-CoV-2 variants. The protocol was immunoSEQ multiplex PCR, while the TCRdb copy is restricted to in-frame clones and leaves out a portion. The data contain around 250,000 clones, around 85% of them singletons. Treatment in this sample: 19 received Ad26.COV2.S at low or high dose, single or two shots; several received placebo; per-sample allocation not given. Sampling was done on day 63 after the first vaccine or placebo injection. The V gene's germline CDR1 is SQVTM and CDR2 ANQGSEA. Trimming shortened V by 4 bases and J by 5 bases, and 19 bases separated the two germline ends. The CDR3 is 15 amino acids.

This specimen consisted of peripheral blood, obtained in a trial of Ad26.COV2.S vaccine versus placebo. This clonotype originated in a person aged 18 to 65 who received the Ad26.COV2.S COVID-19 vaccine or a placebo. The chain is built from TRBV29-1 and TRBJ2-3; maybe TRBD1 (5 bases). The CDR3 protein is CSVVFTTEEVDTQYF. The CDR3 DNA follows: TGCAGCGTTGTCTTTACGACAGAAGAAGTAGATACGCAGTATTTT.